The 21 T cell receptor beta chains given below trace back to one sample, sequenced in a study of T cell responses to AZD1222 COVID-19 vaccine. The method was immunoSEQ multiplex PCR; TCRdb's version includes in-frame clones alone and lacks a portion of them. Of 83,000 or so clones listed, roughly 90% were seen once; the top ten hold about 7%. Material: peripheral blood, obtained 28 days after the second AZD1222 dose. Receptor source: an adult who received the AZD1222 COVID-19 vaccine.

This clone was detected once. This chain links TRBV9 with TRBJ1-2, with 8 bases matching TRBD1. Looked up from germline, CDR1 is SGDLS and CDR2 is YYNGEE. The V segment lost 0 bases and the J segment 6 bases; nucleotides outside the gene matches: 13. There are 17 residues in the CDR3. Here the CDR3 reads CASSVEIGQGEANGYTF. CDR3 DNA: TGTGCCAGCAGCGTAGAGATTGGACAGGGAGAAGCCAATGGCTACACCTTC.

The J gene is TRBJ1-2, the V gene TRBV4-3; D unclear. Germline loops: CDR1 LGHNA, CDR2 YSLEER. The CDR3 has 13 residues. Trimming pared 0 bases from V and 2 bases from J, leaving 4 bases between. The CDR3 nucleotides read TGCGCCAGCAGCCAAGACCTGAACTATGGCTACACCTTC. It translates to CASSQDLNYGYTF.

The table lists this clone with a count of one. This chain joins TRBV28 and TRBJ1-4; no reliable D call. The germline V gene has CDR1 MDHEN and CDR2 SYDVKM. V was trimmed by 0 bases and J by 8 bases, leaving 7 bases between them. This CDR3 has 13 amino acids. CDR3 region: CASSLWPDEKLFF. CDR3 nucleotide sequence: TGTGCCAGCAGTTTATGGCCAGACGAAAAACTGTTTTTT. Full variable domain (rest looked up from reference TRBV28 and TRBJ1-4): DVKVTQSSRYLVKRTGEKVFLECVQDMDHENMFWYRQDPGLGLRLIYFSYDVKMKEKGDIPEGYSVSREKKERFSLILESASTNQTSMYLCASSLWPDEKLFFGSGTQLSVL.

V gene TRBV19 combines with J gene TRBJ2-1, with D unresolved. Looked up from germline, CDR1 is LNHDA and CDR2 is SQIVND (reference sequence). With 4 bases removed from V and 6 bases from J, the gap between germline ends came to 10 bases. The CDR3 spans 13 residues. This CDR3 reads CASSTFNGNEQFF. The CDR3 nucleotides read TGTGCCAGTAGTACGTTTAACGGCAATGAGCAGTTCTTC.

The J gene is TRBJ1-5, the V gene TRBV27; D is perhaps TRBD1 (6 bases). With 2 bases removed from V and 3 bases from J, the gap between germline ends came to 17 bases. The CDR3 runs 17 residues. Germline-derived CDR1 and CDR2 are MNHEY and SMNVEV (reference sequence). As DNA, the CDR3 is TGTGCCAGCAGTTTAGCCGGGACACGGAGCCCCAATCAGCCCCAGCATTTT. Translated, it gives CASSLAGTRSPNQPQHF.

V gene TRBV6-6 combines with J gene TRBJ1-1, with D perhaps TRBD1 (5 bases). The V end was cut by 8 bases, the J end by 1 base, with 20 bases between. Germline V gene sequence: CDR1 MNHNY, CDR2 SVGAGI (reference sequence). CDR3 length equals 16 residues. CDR3 sequence: CASLKTIGGTNTEAFF. The CDR3 nucleotides are TGTGCCAGCCTAAAAACTATAGGCGGGACGAACACTGAAGCTTTCTTT.

The genes are TRBV19 and TRBJ1-5; D remains unclear. Per the germline V gene, CDR1 is LNHDA and CDR2 is SQIVND (reference sequence). The germline V and J ends were trimmed by 1 base and 6 bases, with 10 bases remaining between them. The CDR3 is made up of 14 amino acids. The CDR3 spells CASSIVGRLQPQHF. The CDR3 DNA follows: TGTGCCAGTAGTATAGTTGGCAGGCTTCAGCCCCAGCATTTT. The whole variable domain, filled in from reference TRBV19 and TRBJ1-5, reads DGGITQSPKYLFRKEGQNVTLSCEQNLNHDAMYWYRQDPGQGLRLIYYSQIVNDFQKGDIAEGYSVSREKKESFPLTVTSAQKNPTAFYLCASSIVGRLQPQHFGDGTRLSIL.

This clone turned up a few times. The chain carries TRBV12-3 or TRBV12-4 and TRBJ1-2; D is ambiguous. The V end was cut by 3 bases, the J end by 7 bases, with 9 bases between. The CDR3 is 12 amino acids. The CDR3 loop reads CASSFSGSGYTF. The CDR3, as DNA: TGTGCCAGCAGTTTCTCCGGATCTGGCTACACCTTC.

This clone was seen more than once but under ten times. The chain recombines TRBV5-6 with TRBJ1-2; the D gene is possibly TRBD1 (5 bases). V was clipped by 4 bases and J by 4 bases, with 20 bases between them. CDR3 length: 16 residues. Germline V gene data show CDR1 as SGHDT and CDR2 as YYEEEE. The DNA for the CDR3 is TGTGCCAGCAGCCATTACCGGACTGCTAGGGGCTATGGCTACACCTTC. Protein product: CASSHYRTARGYGYTF.

The chain combines TRBV19 with TRBJ1-2; D is undetermined. There are 12 residues in the CDR3. Trimming pared 9 bases from V and 3 bases from J, leaving 11 bases between. Germline assignment: CDR1 LNHDA and CDR2 SQIVND (reference sequence). In nucleotides, the CDR3 is TGTGCCAGCAGGCTGGCGGACTATGGCTACACCTTC. This codes for CASRLADYGYTF.

J is TRBJ2-3 and V is TRBV9; TRBD2 might be the D (5 bases). V was shortened by 3 bases and J by 2 bases, with 13 bases between the two germline ends. Germline V lookup: CDR1 SGDLS, CDR2 YYNGEE. This CDR3 region has 15 residues. The CDR3 nucleotides are TGTGCCAGCAGCGCATCAGGACTGTTCACAGATACGCAGTATTTT. It encodes CASSASGLFTDTQYF. Full variable domain (rest looked up from reference TRBV9 and TRBJ2-3): DSGVTQTPKHLITATGQRVTLRCSPRSGDLSVYWYQQSLDQGLQFLIQYYNGEERAKGNILERFSAQQFPDLHSELNLSSLELGDSALYFCASSASGLFTDTQYFGPGTRLTVL.

This clone appeared a single time. V usage is TRBV28 and J usage is TRBJ2-1; 8 bases fit TRBD2. Trimming removed 5 bases from V and 0 bases from J; junction bases left unmatched: 6. The CDR3 is made up of 16 amino acids. Germline loops: CDR1 MDHEN, CDR2 SYDVKM. The CDR3 nucleotides are TGTGCCAGCAGTCCTATAGCGGGAAGCTCCTACAATGAGCAGTTCTTC. Protein product: CASSPIAGSSYNEQFF.

The chain has TRBV23-1 and TRBJ2-5; D unresolved. TRBV23-1 is an open reading frame whose function is uncertain. The length of the CDR3 is 14 residues. V was pared by 0 bases and J by 5 bases, with 10 bases between. The CDR3 protein is CASSQSNRGETQYF. The DNA for the CDR3 is TGCGCCAGCAGTCAATCGAACAGAGGTGAGACCCAGTACTTC.

The chain employs TRBV18 and TRBJ1-3, with D perhaps TRBD1 (6 bases). Deletions cut 3 bases from V and 4 bases from J, with 16 bases between. The CDR3 totals 16 residues. Per germline, CDR1 KGHSH and CDR2 LQKENI. The CDR3 is CASSPPQGGQGNTIYF. The CDR3 nucleotides read TGTGCCAGCTCACCCCCACAGGGCGGCCAAGGAAACACCATATATTTT.

V and J are TRBV7-8 and TRBJ2-7; no clear D. This CDR3 has 13 residues. Per the germline V gene, CDR1 is SGHVS and CDR2 is FQNEAQ. The CDR3 coding sequence is TGTGCGTCGCGAGGCCCTAGCTCCTACGAGCAGTACTTC. The encoded protein is CASRGPSSYEQYF.

V and J are TRBV25-1 and TRBJ1-1, with TRBD1 as a possible D gene (6 bases). Trimming removed 8 bases from V and 7 bases from J, with 17 bases in between. The germline V gene has CDR1 MGHDK and CDR2 SYGVNS. The CDR3 runs to 13 residues. The CDR3 is CASGDPGHLEAFF. The CDR3 DNA reads TGTGCCAGCGGGGATCCGGGACACCTTGAAGCTTTCTTT.

This clone was counted between two and nine times. The chain recombines TRBV15 with TRBJ1-5, with a tentative D call TRBD1 (6 bases). Germline V lookup: CDR1 LNHNV, CDR2 YYDKDF (reference sequence). Trimming cost V 0 bases and J 5 bases, with 8 bases left between them. This CDR3 has 14 residues. The CDR3 DNA sequence: TGTGCCACCAGCAGAGATCAGGGGTATCAGCCCCAGCATTTT. It codes for CATSRDQGYQPQHF.

This chain joins TRBV2 and TRBJ2-3, with D unclear. Trimming pared 3 bases from V and 2 bases from J, leaving 12 bases between. The CDR3 totals 15 residues. Germline lookup yields CDR1 SNHLY and CDR2 FYNNEI. The CDR3 region is CASSDRDTNTDTQYF. The CDR3 DNA reads as TGTGCCAGCAGTGATCGAGACACAAACACAGATACGCAGTATTTT.

Only a few counts were recorded for this clone. CDR3 nucleotides: TGTGCCAGCAGTTACTTCACCCAATACAGTGGCTACACCTTC. Its protein product is CASSYFTQYSGYTF. This chain joins TRBV6-2 or TRBV6-3 and TRBJ1-2, with D hard to call. In germline, CDR1 is MNHEY, CDR2 SVGEGT. CDR3 length: 14 amino acids. Trimming removed 1 base from V and 7 bases from J, with 13 bases in between.

The chain has TRBV5-5 and TRBJ1-2, with 11 bases identical to TRBD1. This CDR3 comprises 17 residues. The V gene's germline CDR1 is SGHKS and CDR2 YYEKEE (reference sequence). The junction had 9 bases not matched to a gene; V was cut back by 5 bases and J by 0 bases. CDR3 sequence (DNA): TGTGCCAGCAGGAAAGGACAGGGGGCGTTATCTAACTATGGCTACACCTTC. Translated: CASRKGQGALSNYGYTF.

The rearrangement uses TRBV18 and TRBJ1-6; no clear D gene. V was shortened by 4 bases and J by 7 bases, with 20 bases between the two germline ends. Germline values: CDR1 KGHSH, CDR2 LQKENI. The CDR3 extends over 17 amino acids. CDR3 sequence (DNA): TGTGCCAGCTCACGACCCTTAGGGCCCGGGAGGAATTCACCCCTCCACTTT. Translating gives CASSRPLGPGRNSPLHF.